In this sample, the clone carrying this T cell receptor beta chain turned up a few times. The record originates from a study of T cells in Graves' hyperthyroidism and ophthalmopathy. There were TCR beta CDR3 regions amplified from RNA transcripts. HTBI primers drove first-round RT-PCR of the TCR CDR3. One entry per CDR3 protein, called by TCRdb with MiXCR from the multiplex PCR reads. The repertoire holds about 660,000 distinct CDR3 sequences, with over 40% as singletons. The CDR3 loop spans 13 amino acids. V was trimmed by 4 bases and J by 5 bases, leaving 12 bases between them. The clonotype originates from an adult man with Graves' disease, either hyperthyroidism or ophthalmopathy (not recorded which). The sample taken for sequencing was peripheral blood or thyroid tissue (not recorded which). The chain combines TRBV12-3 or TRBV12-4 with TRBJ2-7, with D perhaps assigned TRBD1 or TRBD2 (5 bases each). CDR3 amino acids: CASSSVGPHEQYF. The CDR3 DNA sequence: TGTGCCAGCAGTTCCGTGGGACCCCACGAGCAGTACTTC.